This paragraph covers one T cell receptor beta chain sequence. The data stem from a study of control samples from healthy donors and cancer patients. Assay used: immunoSEQ multiplex PCR; TCRdb lists only in-frame clones, some missing. Here the sample spans some 170,000 clones, 96% being singletons. Germline lookup yields CDR1 MGHRA and CDR2 YSYEKL. Deletions cut 0 bases from V and 7 bases from J, with 10 bases between. This CDR3 is 15 amino acids long. The chain employs TRBV4-1 and TRBJ1-6; D unresolved. The sequence derives from a woman aged 25-40 years in good health. Specimen: blood. DNA of the CDR3: TGCGCCAGCAGCCAAGAAGTTTGGCAGAATTCACCCCTCCACTTT. Translation gives CASSQEVWQNSPLHF.